The 3 T cell receptor beta chains below come from one sample, sequenced in a study of blood T cell repertoires in COVID-19 (dated by TCRdb to the early 2020s). Library preparation used the immunoSEQ multiplex PCR assay. Imported from immuneACCESS, the table was reduced by TCRdb to in-frame sequences with V and J called. These copies leave out some clones; in studies compared against another copy, an unresolved V gene accounts for under half, and the cause of the remainder is not known. This sample gives approximately 280,000 clones in total; about 89% of them show up just once. 4.6% of the sample is in the top ten clones. Sequenced sample: peripheral blood. The source is a man in his forties with acute or convalescent COVID-19.

The chain combines TRBV3-1 (or the pseudogene TRBV3-2) with TRBJ2-2; no firm D call. CDR1 LGHDT and CDR2 YNNKEL come from the germline V gene (reference sequence). V was clipped by 2 bases and J by 7 bases, with 5 bases between them. The CDR3 covers 12 residues. CDR3 residues: CASSQLYGELFF. The CDR3 DNA follows: TGTGCCAGCAGCCAACTATACGGGGAGCTGTTTTTT.

The count of this clone is one. The J gene is TRBJ1-5, the V gene TRBV28; 7 bases agree with TRBD1. The CDR3 contains 14 residues. V lost 4 bases, J lost 5 bases, and 5 bases stayed unmatched. CDR1 is MDHEN and CDR2 is SYDVKM in the germline V gene. The CDR3 loop reads CASSSGGMDQPQHF. CDR3 sequence (DNA): TGTGCCAGCAGTTCAGGGGGTATGGATCAGCCCCAGCATTTT.

The chain combines TRBV27 with TRBJ2-3; D is unresolved. V lost 1 base and J lost 2, with 4 bases in between. CDR3 length equals 13 residues. CDR1 is MNHEY, CDR2 SMNVEV, per germline (reference sequence). The CDR3 nucleotides read TGTGCCAGCAGTTTATTCATCACAGATACGCAGTATTTT. Residues: CASSLFITDTQYF.